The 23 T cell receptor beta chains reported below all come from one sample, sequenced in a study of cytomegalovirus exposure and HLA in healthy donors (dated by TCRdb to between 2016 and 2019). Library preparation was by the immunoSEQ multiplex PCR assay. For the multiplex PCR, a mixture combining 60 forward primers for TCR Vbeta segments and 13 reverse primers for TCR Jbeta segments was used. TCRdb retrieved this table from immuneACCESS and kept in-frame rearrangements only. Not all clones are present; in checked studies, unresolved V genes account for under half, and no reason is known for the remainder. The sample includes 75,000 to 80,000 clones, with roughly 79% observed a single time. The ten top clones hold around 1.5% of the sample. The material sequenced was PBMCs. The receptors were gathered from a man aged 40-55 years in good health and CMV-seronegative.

CDR3 sequence (DNA): TGTGCCAGCAGTTTACAGGTTAGCTCCTACGAGCAGTACTTC. The encoded protein is CASSLQVSSYEQYF. The chain has TRBV27 and TRBJ2-7, with D unclear. V shed 2 bases and J shed 0 bases, with 8 bases lying between them. Germline V lookup: CDR1 MNHEY, CDR2 SMNVEV (reference sequence). CDR3 size: 14 residues.

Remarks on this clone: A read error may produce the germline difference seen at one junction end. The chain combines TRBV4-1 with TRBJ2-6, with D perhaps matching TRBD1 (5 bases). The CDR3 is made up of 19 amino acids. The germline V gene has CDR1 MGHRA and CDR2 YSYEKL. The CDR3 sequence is CASSLPQSGFTSGANGLTF. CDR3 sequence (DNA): TGCGCCAGCAGCCTCCCTCAGTCAGGGTTTACCTCTGGGGCCAACGGCCTGACTTTC.

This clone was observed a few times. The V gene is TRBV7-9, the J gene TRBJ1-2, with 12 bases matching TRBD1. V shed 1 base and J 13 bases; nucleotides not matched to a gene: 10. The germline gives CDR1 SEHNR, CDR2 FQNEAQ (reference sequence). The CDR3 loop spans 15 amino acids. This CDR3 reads CASSLEGTGGAVPTF. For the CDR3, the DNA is TGTGCCAGCAGCTTAGAAGGGACAGGGGGCGCGGTTCCCACCTTC.

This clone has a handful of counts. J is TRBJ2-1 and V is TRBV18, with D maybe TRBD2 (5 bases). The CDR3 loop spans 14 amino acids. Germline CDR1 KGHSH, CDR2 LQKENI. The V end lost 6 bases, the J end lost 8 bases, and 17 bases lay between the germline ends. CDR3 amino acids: CASSASSAGDEQFF. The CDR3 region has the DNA TGTGCCAGCTCCGCCTCGAGCGCGGGTGATGAGCAGTTCTTC.

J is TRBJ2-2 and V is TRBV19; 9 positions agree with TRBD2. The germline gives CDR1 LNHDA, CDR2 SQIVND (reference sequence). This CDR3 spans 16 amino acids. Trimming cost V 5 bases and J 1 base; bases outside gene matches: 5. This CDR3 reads CASSRLAERNTGELFF. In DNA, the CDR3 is TGTGCCAGTAGTCGACTAGCGGAGAGGAACACCGGGGAGCTGTTTTTT. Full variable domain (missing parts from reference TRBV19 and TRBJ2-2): DGGITQSPKYLFRKEGQNVTLSCEQNLNHDAMYWYRQDPGQGLRLIYYSQIVNDFQKGDIAEGYSVSREKKESFPLTVTSAQKNPTAFYLCASSRLAERNTGELFFGEGSRLTVL.

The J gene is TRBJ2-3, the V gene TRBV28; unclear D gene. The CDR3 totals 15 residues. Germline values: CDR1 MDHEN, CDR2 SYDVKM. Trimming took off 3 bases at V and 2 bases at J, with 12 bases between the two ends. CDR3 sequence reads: CASSLGSSVTDTQYF. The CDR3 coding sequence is TGTGCCAGCAGTTTGGGTAGCAGTGTCACAGATACGCAGTATTTT.

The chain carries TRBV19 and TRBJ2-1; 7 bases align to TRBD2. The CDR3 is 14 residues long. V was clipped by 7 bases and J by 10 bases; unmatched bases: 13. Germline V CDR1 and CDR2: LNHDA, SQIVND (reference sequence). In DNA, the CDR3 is TGTGCCAGTACCCCCTGGTTGGGGGGAGGGGAGCAGTTCTTC. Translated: CASTPWLGGGEQFF.

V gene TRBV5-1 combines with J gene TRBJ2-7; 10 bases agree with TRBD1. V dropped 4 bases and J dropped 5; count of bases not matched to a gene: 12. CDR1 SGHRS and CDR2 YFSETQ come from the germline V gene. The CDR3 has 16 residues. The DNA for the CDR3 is TGCGCCAGCAGCCGATCCGGGGACAGGGGTTCGGACGAGCAGTACTTC. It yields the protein CASSRSGDRGSDEQYF.

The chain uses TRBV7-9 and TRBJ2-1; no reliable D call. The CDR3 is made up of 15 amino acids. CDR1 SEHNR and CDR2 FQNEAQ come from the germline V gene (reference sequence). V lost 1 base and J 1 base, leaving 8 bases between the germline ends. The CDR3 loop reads CASSLVRASYNEQFF. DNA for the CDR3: TGTGCCAGCAGCTTAGTTAGAGCATCCTACAATGAGCAGTTCTTC.

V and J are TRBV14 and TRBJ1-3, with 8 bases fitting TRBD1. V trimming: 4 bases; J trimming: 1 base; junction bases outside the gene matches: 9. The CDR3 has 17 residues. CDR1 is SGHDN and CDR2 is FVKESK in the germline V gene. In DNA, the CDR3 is TGTGCCAGCAGCCCGAGACAGGGGCTGGGGTCTGGAAACACCATATATTTT. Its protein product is CASSPRQGLGSGNTIYF.

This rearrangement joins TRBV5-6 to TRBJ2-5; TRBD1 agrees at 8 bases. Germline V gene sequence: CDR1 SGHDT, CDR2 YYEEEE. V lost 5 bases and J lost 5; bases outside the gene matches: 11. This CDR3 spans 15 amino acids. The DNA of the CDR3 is TGTGCCAGCAGTCTAGGACAGGGACGTCGGGAGACCCAGTACTTC. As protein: CASSLGQGRRETQYF.

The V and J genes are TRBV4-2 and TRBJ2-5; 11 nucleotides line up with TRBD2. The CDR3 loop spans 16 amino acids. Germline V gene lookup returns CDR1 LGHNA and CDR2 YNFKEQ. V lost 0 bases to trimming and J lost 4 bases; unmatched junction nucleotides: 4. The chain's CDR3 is CASSQDRLAGGETQYF. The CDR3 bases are TGTGCCAGCAGCCAAGATAGGCTAGCGGGAGGAGAGACCCAGTACTTC.

CDR3 residues: CASSLKMASRVDTQYF. The CDR3 DNA reads as TGTGCCAGCAGCTTAAAAATGGCCTCTCGGGTAGATACGCAGTATTTT. This chain connects TRBV11-2 to TRBJ2-3; D gene uncertain. The V gene lost 2 bases and the J gene lost 5 bases, with 17 bases spanning the gap. CDR1 and CDR2 from the germline V gene are SGHAT and FQNNGV. CDR3 size: 16 residues. Supplemented by reference TRBV11-2 and TRBJ2-3, the full variable domain reads EAGVAQSPRYKIIEKRQSVAFWCNPISGHATLYWYQQILGQGPKLLIQFQNNGVVDDSQLPKDRFSAERLKGVDSTLKIQPAKLEDSAVYLCASSLKMASRVDTQYFGPGTRLTVL.

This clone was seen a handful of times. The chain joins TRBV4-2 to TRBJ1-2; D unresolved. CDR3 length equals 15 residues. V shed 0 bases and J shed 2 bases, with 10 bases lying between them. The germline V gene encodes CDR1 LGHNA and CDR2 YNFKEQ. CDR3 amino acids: CASSQDSQANYGYTF. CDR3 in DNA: TGTGCCAGCAGCCAAGATTCCCAGGCGAACTATGGCTACACCTTC.

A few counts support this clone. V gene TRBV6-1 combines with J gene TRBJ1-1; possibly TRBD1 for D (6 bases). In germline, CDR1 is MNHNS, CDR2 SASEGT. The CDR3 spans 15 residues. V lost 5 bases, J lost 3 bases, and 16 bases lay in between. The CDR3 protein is CASSTGGAGDTEAFF. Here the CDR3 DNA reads TGTGCCAGCAGTACTGGGGGCGCAGGGGACACTGAAGCTTTCTTT.

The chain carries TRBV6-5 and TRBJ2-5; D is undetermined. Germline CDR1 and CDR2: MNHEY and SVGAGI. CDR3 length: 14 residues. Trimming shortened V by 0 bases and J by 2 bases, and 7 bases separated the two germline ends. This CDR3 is CASSYSVTQETQYF. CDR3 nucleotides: TGTGCCAGCAGTTACTCGGTGACACAAGAGACCCAGTACTTC.

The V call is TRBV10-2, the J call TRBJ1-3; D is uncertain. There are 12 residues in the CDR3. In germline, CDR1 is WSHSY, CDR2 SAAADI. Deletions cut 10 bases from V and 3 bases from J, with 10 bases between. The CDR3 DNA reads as TGCGCCACCAAGAGGAATGGAAACACCATATATTTT. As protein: CATKRNGNTIYF.

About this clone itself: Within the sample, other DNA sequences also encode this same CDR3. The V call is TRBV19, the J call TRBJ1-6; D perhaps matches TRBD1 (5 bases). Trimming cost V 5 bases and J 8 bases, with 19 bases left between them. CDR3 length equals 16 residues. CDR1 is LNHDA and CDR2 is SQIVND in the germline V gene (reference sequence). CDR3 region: CASSDFGGTSDSPLHF. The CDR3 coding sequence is TGTGCCAGTAGTGATTTTGGAGGGACGAGCGATTCACCCCTCCACTTT.

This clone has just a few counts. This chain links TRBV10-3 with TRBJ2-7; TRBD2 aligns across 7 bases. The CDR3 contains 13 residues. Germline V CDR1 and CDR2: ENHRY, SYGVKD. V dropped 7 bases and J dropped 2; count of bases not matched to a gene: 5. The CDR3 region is CAITLGGAYEQYF. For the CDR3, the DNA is TGTGCCATCACCTTGGGGGGGGCCTACGAGCAGTACTTC.

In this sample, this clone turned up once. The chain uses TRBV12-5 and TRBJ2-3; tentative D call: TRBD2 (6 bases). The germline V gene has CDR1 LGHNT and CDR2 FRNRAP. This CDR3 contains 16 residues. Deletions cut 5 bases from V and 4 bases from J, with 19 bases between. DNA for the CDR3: TGTGCTAGTGGTCCGGGAGCCCTTAGTATATCAGATACGCAGTATTTT. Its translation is CASGPGALSISDTQYF.

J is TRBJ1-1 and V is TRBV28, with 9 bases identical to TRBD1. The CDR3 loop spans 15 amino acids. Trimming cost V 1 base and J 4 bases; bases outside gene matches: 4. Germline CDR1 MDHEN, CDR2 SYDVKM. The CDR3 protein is CASSLSGQGTTEAFF. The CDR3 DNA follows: TGTGCCAGCAGTTTATCAGGACAGGGGACCACTGAAGCTTTCTTT.

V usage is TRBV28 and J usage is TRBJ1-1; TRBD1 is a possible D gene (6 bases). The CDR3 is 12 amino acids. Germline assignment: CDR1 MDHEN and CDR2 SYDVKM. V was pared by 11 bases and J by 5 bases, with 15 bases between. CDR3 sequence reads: CAAASRGTEAFF. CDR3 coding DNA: TGTGCCGCCGCCTCGAGGGGGACTGAAGCTTTCTTT.

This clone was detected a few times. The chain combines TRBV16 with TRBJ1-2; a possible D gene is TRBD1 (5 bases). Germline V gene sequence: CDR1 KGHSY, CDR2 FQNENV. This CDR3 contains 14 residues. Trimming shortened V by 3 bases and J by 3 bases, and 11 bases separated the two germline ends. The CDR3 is CASSHAGSDYGYTF. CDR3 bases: TGTGCCAGCAGCCACGCAGGGTCGGACTATGGCTACACCTTC.